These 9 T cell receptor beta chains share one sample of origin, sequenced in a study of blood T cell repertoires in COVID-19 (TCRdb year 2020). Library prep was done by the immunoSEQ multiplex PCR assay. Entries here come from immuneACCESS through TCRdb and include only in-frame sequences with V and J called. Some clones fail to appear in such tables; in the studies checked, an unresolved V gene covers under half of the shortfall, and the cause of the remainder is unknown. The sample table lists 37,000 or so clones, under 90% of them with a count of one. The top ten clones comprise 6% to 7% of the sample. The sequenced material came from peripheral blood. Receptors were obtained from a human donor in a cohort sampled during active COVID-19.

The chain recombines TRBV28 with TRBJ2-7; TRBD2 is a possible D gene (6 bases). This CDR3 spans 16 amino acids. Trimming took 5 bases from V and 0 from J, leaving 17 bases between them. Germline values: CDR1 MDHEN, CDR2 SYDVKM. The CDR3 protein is CASSPLKEGSSYEQYF. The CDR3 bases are TGTGCCAGCAGTCCCCTTAAGGAGGGAAGCTCCTACGAGCAGTACTTC.

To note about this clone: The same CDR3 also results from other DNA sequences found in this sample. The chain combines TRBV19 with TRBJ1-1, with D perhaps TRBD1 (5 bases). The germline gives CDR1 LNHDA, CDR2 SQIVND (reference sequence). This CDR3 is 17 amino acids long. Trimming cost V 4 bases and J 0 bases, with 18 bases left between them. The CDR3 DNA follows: TGTGCCAGTAGTACGGGGGGGACTTCCGACATGAACACTGAAGCTTTCTTT. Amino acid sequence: CASSTGGTSDMNTEAFF.

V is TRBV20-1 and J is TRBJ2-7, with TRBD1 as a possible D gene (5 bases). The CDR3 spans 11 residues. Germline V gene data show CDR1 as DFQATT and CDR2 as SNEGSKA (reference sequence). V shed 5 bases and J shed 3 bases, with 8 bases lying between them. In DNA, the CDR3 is TGCAGTGCTCACCAGGGCTACGAGCAGTACTTC. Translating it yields CSAHQGYEQYF.

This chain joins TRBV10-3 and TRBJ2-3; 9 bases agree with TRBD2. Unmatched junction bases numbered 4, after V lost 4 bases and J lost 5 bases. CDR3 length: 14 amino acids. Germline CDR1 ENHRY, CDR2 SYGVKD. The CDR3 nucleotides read TGTGCCATCAGTGGGAGCGGGGGGATAGATACGCAGTATTTT. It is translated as CAISGSGGIDTQYF.

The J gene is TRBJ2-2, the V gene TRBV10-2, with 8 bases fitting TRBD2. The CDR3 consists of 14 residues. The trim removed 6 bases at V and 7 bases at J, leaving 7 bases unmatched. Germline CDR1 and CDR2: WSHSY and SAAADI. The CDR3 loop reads CASRPGTSVGELFF. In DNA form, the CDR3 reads TGCGCCAGCAGGCCCGGGACTAGTGTCGGGGAGCTGTTTTTT.

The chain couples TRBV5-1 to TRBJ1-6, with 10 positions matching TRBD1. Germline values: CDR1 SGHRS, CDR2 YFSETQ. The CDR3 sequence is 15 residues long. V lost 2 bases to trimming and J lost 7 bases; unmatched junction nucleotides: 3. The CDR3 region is CASSFGQGGNSPLHF. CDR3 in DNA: TGCGCCAGCAGCTTCGGACAGGGGGGCAATTCACCCCTCCACTTT.

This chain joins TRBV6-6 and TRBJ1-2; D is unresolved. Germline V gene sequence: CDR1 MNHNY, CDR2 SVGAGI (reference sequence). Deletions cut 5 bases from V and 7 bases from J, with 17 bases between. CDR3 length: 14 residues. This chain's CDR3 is CASSQTPSRSGYTF. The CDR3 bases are TGTGCCAGCAGTCAAACACCCTCCCGAAGTGGCTACACCTTC.

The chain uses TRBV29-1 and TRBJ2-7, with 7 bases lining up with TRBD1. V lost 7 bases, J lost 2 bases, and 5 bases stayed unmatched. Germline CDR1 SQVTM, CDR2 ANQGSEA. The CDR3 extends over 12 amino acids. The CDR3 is CSARQGTYEQYF. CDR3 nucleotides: TGCAGCGCCAGACAGGGAACCTACGAGCAGTACTTC.

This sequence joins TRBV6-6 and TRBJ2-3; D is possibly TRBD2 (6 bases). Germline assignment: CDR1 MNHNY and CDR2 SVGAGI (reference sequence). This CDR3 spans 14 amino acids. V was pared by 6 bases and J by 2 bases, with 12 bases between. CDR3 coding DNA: TGTGCCAGCAGAGGGACTTTGGACACAGATACGCAGTATTTT. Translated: CASRGTLDTDTQYF.